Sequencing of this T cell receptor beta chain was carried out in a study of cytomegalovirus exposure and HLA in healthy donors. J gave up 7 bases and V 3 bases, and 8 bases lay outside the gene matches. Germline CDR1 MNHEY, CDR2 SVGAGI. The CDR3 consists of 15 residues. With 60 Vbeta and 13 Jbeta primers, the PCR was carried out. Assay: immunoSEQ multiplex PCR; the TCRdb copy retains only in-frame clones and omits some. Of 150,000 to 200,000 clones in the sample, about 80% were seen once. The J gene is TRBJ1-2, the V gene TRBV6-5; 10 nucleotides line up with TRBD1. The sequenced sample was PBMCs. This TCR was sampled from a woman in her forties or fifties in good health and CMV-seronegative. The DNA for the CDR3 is TGTGCCAGCAGTTATGGGGGACAGGGGTATCGTGGCTACACCTTC. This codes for CASSYGGQGYRGYTF.